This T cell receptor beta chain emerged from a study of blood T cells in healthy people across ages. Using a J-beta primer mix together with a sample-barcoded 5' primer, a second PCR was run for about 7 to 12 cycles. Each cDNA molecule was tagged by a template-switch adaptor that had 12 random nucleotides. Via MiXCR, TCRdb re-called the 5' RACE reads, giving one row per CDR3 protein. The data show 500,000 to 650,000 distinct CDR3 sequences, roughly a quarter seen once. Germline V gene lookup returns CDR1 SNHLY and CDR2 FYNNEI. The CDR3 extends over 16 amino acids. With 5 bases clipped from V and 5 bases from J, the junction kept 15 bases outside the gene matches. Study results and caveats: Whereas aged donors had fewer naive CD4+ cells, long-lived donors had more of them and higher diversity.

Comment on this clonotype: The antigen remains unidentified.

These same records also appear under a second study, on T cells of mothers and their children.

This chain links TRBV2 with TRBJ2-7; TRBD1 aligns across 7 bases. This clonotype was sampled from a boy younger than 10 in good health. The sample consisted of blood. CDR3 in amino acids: CASSKTGATGLHEQYF. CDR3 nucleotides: TGTGCCAGCAGTAAAACTGGGGCGACAGGGCTCCACGAGCAGTACTTC. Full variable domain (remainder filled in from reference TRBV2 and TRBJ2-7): EPEVTQTPSHQVTQMGQEVILRCVPISNHLYFYWYRQILGQKVEFLVSFYNNEISEKSEIFDDQFSVERPDGSNFTLKIRSTKLEDSAMYFCASSKTGATGLHEQYFGPGTRLTVT.